This T cell receptor beta chain was sequenced during a study of cytomegalovirus exposure and HLA in healthy donors. Notes on the study in general: Presence/absence analyses took donor sequencing depth as roughly uniform. Prediction of most subjects' HLA-A and HLA-B alleles by TCR beta sequences was reportedly accurate. Prior analysis indicated that the majority of TCR beta V segments exhibited productivity approximately 87% or approximately 30% of the time.

CDR1 is SNHLY and CDR2 is FYNNEI in the germline V gene. This CDR3 comprises 16 residues. Between the trimmed V and J ends, which lost 5 bases and 0 bases, there was a span of 14 bases. A remark on this clone: Its antigen is still unknown.

The PCR made use of 60 Vbeta and 13 Jbeta primers. TCRdb's copy holds only in-frame clones and misses some; the assay was immunoSEQ multiplex PCR. The table lists more than 200,000 clones. The chain joins TRBV2 to TRBJ1-5; maybe TRBD1 (6 bases). Material for sequencing was PBMCs. The TCR comes from a woman younger than 45 in good health and CMV-seropositive. The CDR3 bases are TGTGCCAGCAGTCGACGGACAGAGGTTAGCAATCAGCCCCAGCATTTT. It encodes CASSRRTEVSNQPQHF.